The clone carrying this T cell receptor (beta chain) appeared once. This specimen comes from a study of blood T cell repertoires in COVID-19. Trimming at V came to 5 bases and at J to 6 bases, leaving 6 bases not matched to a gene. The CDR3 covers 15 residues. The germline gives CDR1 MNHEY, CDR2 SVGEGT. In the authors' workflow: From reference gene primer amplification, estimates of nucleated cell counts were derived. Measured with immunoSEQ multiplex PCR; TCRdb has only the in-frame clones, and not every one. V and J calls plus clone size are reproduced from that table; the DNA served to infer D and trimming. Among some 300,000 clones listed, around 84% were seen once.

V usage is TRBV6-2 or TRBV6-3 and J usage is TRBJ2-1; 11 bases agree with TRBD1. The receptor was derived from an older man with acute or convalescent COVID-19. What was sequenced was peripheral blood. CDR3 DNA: TGTGCCAGCAGTAACCGGGACAGGGGGTTCAATGAGCAGTTCTTC. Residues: CASSNRDRGFNEQFF.